Listed below are T cell receptor beta chains from one sample, sequenced in a study of blood T cell repertoires in COVID-19. The repertoire was sequenced with immunoSEQ multiplex PCR; TCRdb's copy has only in-frame clones and lacks some. This repertoire shows tens of thousands of clones, 91% found once; its top ten account for roughly 14%. Sequencing input: peripheral blood. The receptors shown here come from a human donor with active COVID-19. The donor label of this sample is uncertain. Both conserved end residues are part of each CDR3. Each record gives: J gene, V gene, clone size, D gene, CDR3 DNA, CDR3 protein. D genes are given only for firm matches. Rows may omit the clone size; those that give it use once, few, many or a size class.

>TRBJ1-2|TRBV20-1|NA|NA
TGCAGTGCTAGTTTTTCAGCGGGAACCTATGGCTACACCTTC
CSASFSAGTYGYTF
>TRBJ2-1|TRBV29-1|NA|NA
TGCAGCGTTGGAACTAGGGTAAAGGATGAGCAGTTCTTC
CSVGTRVKDEQFF
>TRBJ2-7|TRBV18|NA|TRBD2
TGTGCCAGCCTCTCCGCTAGCGGGGCCTACGAGCAGTACTTC
CASLSASGAYEQYF
>TRBJ2-5|TRBV7-7|NA|TRBD2
TGTGCCAGCAGCGAGGGGACTAGCGGGGTGGAGACCCAGTACTTC
CASSEGTSGVETQYF
>TRBJ2-3|TRBV28|once|NA
TGTGCCAGCAGAGCCCCGGGGAGGGGGACAGATACGCAGTATTTT
CASRAPGRGTDTQYF
>TRBJ2-7|TRBV5-1|NA|TRBD1
TGCGCCAGCAGCTTGGCCGGGACAGGAAGCTCCTACGAGCAGTACTTC
CASSLAGTGSSYEQYF
>TRBJ2-7|TRBV5-1|NA|TRBD2
TGCGCCACCCACGGGAGGGCTCCCTACGAGCAGTACTTC
CATHGRAPYEQYF
>TRBJ2-1|TRBV7-9|NA|TRBD2
TGTGCCAGCAGCTGGGAACGAACTAGCGCCCAGGACAATGAGCAGTTCTTC
CASSWERTSAQDNEQFF
>TRBJ2-3|TRBV11-3|NA|NA
TGTGCCAGCAGCTTAGGAGGTAGCACAGATACGCAGTATTTT
CASSLGGSTDTQYF
>TRBJ1-5|TRBV11-2|NA|NA
TGTGCCAGCAGCTTCCACGGGGGAGGCAATCAGCCCCAGCATTTT
CASSFHGGGNQPQHF
>TRBJ2-3|TRBV6-1|NA|NA
TGTGCCAGCAGTGAAGCTGTGACTGGCACAGATACGCAGTATTTT
CASSEAVTGTDTQYF
>TRBJ2-7|TRBV28|NA|NA
TGTGCCAGCAGAACCGGGACTCCTGTCTCCTCCGAGCAGTACTTC
CASRTGTPVSSEQYF
>TRBJ1-6|TRBV19|NA|NA
TGTGCCAGTAGTATAAGGGCGCCAGGGTGGGATTCACCCCTCCACTTT
CASSIRAPGWDSPLHF
>TRBJ2-7|TRBV2|NA|NA
TGTGCCAGCAGTGACCCTCTAGCGTCCTACGAGCAGTACTTC
CASSDPLASYEQYF
>TRBJ1-4|TRBV19|NA|NA
TGTGCCAGTAGTATAGGGACACCCCAAAAACTGTTTTTT
CASSIGTPQKLFF
>TRBJ1-5|TRBV18|NA|NA
TGTGCCAGCTCACCAACAGGGTTAAGCAATCAGCCCCAGCATTTT
CASSPTGLSNQPQHF
>TRBJ1-2|TRBV18|NA|TRBD1
TGTGCCAGCTCGGACAGGCGCTATGGCTACACCTTC
CASSDRRYGYTF
>TRBJ2-1|TRBV24-1|NA|NA
TGTGCCACCAGTGATGCACAGGGTGCGCGGTACAATGAGCAGTTCTTC
CATSDAQGARYNEQFF
>TRBJ2-1|TRBV12-3/TRBV12-4|once|NA
TGTGCCAGCAGTTTCGGCAGGCACAATGAGCAGTTCTTC
CASSFGRHNEQFF
>TRBJ2-7|TRBV18|NA|NA
TGTGCCAGCTCACCCCGACAGGCGAGCTCCTACGAGCAGTACTTC
CASSPRQASSYEQYF
>TRBJ2-3|TRBV28|NA|TRBD2
TGTGCCAGCAGTCCACCCGCCCGACTAGCGGGATCAGATACGCAGTATTTT
CASSPPARLAGSDTQYF
>TRBJ2-2|TRBV2|NA|NA
TGTGCCAGCAGCGGGAGACTCAACACCGGGGAGCTGTTTTTT
CASSGRLNTGELFF
>TRBJ1-4|TRBV24-1|NA|TRBD1
TGTGCCACCAGGACAGGGTTGTCGTTTGAAAAACTGTTTTTT
CATRTGLSFEKLFF
>TRBJ2-7|TRBV6-5|once|NA
TGTGCCAGCAGTACGAGGGGGAACGAGCAGTACTTC
CASSTRGNEQYF
>TRBJ1-1|TRBV11-2|NA|TRBD1
TGTGCCAGCAGCTTAGACTCGGGACAGGGAAGGACTGAAGCTTTCTTT
CASSLDSGQGRTEAFF
>TRBJ1-1|TRBV9|once|NA
TGTGCCCTCCCCTCTGCTTTCTTT
CALPSAFF
>TRBJ2-1|TRBV13|NA|NA
TGTGCCAGCAGCTTAGAGTCGGGGGAGCAGTTCTTC
CASSLESGEQFF
>TRBJ1-6|TRBV27|NA|TRBD1
TGTGCCAGCACCCAAACCGTCCCGGGACAGTCCTATAATTCACCCCTCCACTTT
CASTQTVPGQSYNSPLHF
>TRBJ2-3|TRBV7-9|NA|TRBD2
TGTGCCAGCAGCTTAGTCCCAGCTAGCGGGAGGGCCCAACATACGCAGTATTTT
CASSLVPASGRAQHTQYF
>TRBJ1-5|TRBV28|NA|TRBD1
TGTGCCAGCGGGACAGGAGATCAGCCCCAGCATTTT
CASGTGDQPQHF
>TRBJ2-7|TRBV19|NA|TRBD2
TGTGCCAGTAGTCCACCCTGCGGCGGGAGGGCCTTGTGCGAGCAGTACTTC
CASSPPCGGRALCEQYF
>TRBJ2-5|TRBV7-9|NA|TRBD2
TGTGCCAGCAGCTTACTAGCGGGAGGCAAGGAGACCCAGTACTTC
CASSLLAGGKETQYF
>TRBJ1-6|TRBV18|few|TRBD1
TGTGCCAGCTCACAAACCGGGACAGGGAGTTCACCCCTCCACTTT
CASSQTGTGSSPLHF
>TRBJ2-2|TRBV3-1/TRBV3-2|NA|NA
TGTGCCAGCAGCCAGGGGGGAGCCGGGGAGCTGTTTTTT
CASSQGGAGELFF
>TRBJ2-7|TRBV11-3|NA|NA
TGTGCCAGCAGCTATCCGGGAACCTACGAGCAGTACTTC
CASSYPGTYEQYF
>TRBJ1-5|TRBV28|NA|TRBD1
TGTGCCAGCAGTTTTCGGGACAGGCCTTATCAGCCCCAGCATTTT
CASSFRDRPYQPQHF
>TRBJ1-1|TRBV7-9|NA|NA
TGTGCCAGCAGCTTACTACAGGGTGGTGCTGAAGCTTTCTTT
CASSLLQGGAEAFF
>TRBJ2-1|TRBV5-4|NA|TRBD2
TGTGCCTGGACTAGCGGGAGCTCCTACAATGAGCAGTTCTTC
CAWTSGSSYNEQFF